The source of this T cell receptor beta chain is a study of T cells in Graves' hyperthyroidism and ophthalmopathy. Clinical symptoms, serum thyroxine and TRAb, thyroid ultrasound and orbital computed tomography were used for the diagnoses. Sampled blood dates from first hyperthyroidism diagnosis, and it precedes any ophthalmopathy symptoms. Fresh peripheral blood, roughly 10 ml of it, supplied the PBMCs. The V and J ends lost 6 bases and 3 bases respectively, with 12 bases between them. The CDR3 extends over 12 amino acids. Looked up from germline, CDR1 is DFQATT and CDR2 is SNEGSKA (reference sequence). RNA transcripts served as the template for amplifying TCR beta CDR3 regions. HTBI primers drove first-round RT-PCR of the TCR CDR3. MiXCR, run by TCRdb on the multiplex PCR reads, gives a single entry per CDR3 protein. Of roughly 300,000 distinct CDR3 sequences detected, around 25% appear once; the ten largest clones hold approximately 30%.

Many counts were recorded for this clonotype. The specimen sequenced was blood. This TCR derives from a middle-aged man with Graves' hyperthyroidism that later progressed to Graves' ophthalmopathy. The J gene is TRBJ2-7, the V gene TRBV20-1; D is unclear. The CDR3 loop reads CSASLGLYEQYF. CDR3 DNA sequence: TGCAGTGCAAGTTTGGGTCTCTACGAGCAGTACTTC.